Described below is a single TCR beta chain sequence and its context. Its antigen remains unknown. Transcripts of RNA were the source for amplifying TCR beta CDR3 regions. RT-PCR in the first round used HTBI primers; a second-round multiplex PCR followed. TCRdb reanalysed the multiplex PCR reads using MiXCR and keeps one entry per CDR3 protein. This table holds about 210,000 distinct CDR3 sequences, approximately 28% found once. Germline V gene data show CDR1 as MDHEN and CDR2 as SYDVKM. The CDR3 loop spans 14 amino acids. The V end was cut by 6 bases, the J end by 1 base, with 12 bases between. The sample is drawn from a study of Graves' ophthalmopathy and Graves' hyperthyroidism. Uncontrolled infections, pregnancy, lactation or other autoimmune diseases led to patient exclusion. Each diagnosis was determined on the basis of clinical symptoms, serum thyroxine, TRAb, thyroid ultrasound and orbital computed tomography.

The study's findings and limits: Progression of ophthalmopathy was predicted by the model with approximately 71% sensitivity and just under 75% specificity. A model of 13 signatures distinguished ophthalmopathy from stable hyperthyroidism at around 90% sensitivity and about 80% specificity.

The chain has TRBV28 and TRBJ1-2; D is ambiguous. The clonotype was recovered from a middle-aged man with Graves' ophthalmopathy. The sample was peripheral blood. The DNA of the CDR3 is TGTGCCAGCAGACCAACTAACCTTAACTATGGCTACACCTTC. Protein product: CASRPTNLNYGYTF.